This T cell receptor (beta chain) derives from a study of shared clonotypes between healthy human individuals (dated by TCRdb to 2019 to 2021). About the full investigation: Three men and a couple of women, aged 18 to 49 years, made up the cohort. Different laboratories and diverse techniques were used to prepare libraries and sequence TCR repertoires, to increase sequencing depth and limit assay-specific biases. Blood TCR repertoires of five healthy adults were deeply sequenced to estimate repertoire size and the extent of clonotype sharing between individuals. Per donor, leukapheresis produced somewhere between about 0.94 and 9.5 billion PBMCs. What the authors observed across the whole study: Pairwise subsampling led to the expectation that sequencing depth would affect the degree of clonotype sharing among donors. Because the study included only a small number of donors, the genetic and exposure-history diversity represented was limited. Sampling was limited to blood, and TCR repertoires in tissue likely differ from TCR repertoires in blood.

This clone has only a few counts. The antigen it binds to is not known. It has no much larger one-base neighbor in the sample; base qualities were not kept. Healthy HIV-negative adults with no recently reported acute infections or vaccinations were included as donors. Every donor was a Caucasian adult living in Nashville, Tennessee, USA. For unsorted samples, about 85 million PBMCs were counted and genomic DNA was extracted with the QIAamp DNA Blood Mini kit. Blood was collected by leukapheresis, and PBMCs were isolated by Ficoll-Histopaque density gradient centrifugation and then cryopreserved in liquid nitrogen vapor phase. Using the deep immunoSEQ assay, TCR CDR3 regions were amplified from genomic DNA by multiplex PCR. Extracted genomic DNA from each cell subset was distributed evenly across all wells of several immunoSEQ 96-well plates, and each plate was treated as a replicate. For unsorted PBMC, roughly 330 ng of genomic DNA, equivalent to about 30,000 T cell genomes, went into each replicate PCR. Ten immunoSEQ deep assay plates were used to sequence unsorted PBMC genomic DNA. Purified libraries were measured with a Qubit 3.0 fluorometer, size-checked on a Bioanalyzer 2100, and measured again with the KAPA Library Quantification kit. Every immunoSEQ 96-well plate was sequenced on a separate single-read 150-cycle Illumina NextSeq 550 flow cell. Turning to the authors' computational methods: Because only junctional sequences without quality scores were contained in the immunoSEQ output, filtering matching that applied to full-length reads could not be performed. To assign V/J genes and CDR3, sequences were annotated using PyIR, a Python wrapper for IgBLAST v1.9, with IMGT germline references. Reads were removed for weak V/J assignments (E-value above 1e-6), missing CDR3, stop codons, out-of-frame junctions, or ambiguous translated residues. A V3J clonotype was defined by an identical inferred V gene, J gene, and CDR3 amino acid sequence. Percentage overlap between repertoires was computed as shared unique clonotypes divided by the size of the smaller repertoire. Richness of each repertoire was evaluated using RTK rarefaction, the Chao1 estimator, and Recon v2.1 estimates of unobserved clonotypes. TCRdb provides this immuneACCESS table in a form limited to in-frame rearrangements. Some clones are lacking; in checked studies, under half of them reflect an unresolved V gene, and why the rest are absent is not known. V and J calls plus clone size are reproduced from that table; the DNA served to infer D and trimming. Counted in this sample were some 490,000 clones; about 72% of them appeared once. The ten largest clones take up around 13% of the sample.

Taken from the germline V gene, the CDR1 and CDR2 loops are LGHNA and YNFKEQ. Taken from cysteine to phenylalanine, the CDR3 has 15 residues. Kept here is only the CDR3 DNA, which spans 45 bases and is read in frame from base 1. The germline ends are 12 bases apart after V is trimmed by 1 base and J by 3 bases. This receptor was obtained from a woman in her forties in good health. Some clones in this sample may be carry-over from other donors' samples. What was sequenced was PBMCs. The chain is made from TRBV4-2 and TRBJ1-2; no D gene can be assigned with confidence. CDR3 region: CASSQVGARHYGYTF. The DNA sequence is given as TGTGCCAGCAGCCAAGTCGGCGCTCGTCACTATGGCTACACCTTC.